The 21 T cell receptor beta chains below come from one sample, sequenced in a study of Ad26.COV2.S vaccination and SARS-CoV-2 variants. Clones were sequenced by immunoSEQ multiplex PCR, and TCRdb holds only the in-frame ones, with some missing. There are about 380,000 clones in the sample; around 82% occur only once, and around 7.3% lies in the top ten. As to treatment: 15 to 20 received Ad26.COV2.S at low or high dose, single or two shots; about 5 received placebo; per-sample allocation not given. Material that was analyzed had been drawn on day 63 after the first vaccine or placebo injection. This specimen consisted of peripheral blood, obtained in a trial of Ad26.COV2.S vaccine versus placebo. These receptors all come from a person aged 18-60 years who received the Ad26.COV2.S COVID-19 vaccine or a placebo.

Only a few counts were recorded for this clone. The rearrangement joins TRBV11-2 to TRBJ1-1; unclear D gene. V was clipped by 1 base and J by 3 bases, with 9 bases between them. CDR3 length equals 14 residues. Germline CDR1 is SGHAT and CDR2 is FQNNGV. The CDR3 DNA follows: TGTGCCAGCAGCTTAGTACCCCAGGACACTGAAGCTTTCTTT. Translating it yields CASSLVPQDTEAFF.

To note about this clone: The same CDR3 arises from other DNA sequences in this sample as well. J is TRBJ2-2 and V is TRBV18, with D uncertain. V lost 3 bases and J lost 2, with 4 bases in between. Germline V gene data show CDR1 as KGHSH and CDR2 as LQKENI. The CDR3 is 13 amino acids. The CDR3 loop is CASSPPNTGELFF. Written as DNA, the CDR3 is TGTGCCAGCTCACCCCCCAACACCGGGGAGCTGTTTTTT.

The chain uses TRBV7-2 and TRBJ2-5; the D call may be TRBD1 or TRBD2 (5 bases each). Germline CDR1 SGHTA, CDR2 FQGNSA. Trimming removed 4 bases at V and 4 bases at J, with 10 bases between. The CDR3 sequence is 13 residues long. The CDR3 DNA reads TGTGCCAGCAGCTCCCGGGACGGAGAGACCCAGTACTTC. This codes for CASSSRDGETQYF.

V gene TRBV25-1 combines with J gene TRBJ2-3, with a tentative D call TRBD2 (6 bases). CDR3 length: 15 residues. V lost 3 bases, J lost 3 bases, and 13 bases lay in between. Germline-derived CDR1 and CDR2 are MGHDK and SYGVNS. The CDR3 spells CASSEAGKGTDTQYF. DNA for the CDR3: TGTGCCAGCAGTGAGGCGGGGAAGGGTACAGATACGCAGTATTTT. Full variable domain (outside the CDR3, taken from reference TRBV25-1 and TRBJ2-3): EADIYQTPRYLVIGTGKKITLECSQTMGHDKMYWYQQDPGMELHLIHYSYGVNSTEKGDLSSESTVSRIRTEHFPLTLESARPSHTSQYLCASSEAGKGTDTQYFGPGTRLTVL.

This chain joins TRBV19 and TRBJ2-2, with D perhaps matching TRBD2 (6 bases). Germline V gene sequence: CDR1 LNHDA, CDR2 SQIVND (reference sequence). The V end was cut by 7 bases, the J end by 1 base, with 10 bases between. The CDR3 consists of 14 residues. The CDR3 sequence is CASMWDLNTGELFF. The CDR3 nucleotides are TGTGCCAGTATGTGGGACTTGAACACCGGGGAGCTGTTTTTT.

This chain joins TRBV20-1 and TRBJ2-1, with D tentatively TRBD1 (6 bases). V gave up 3 bases and J gave up 6 bases, with 9 bases separating them. This CDR3 comprises 12 residues. Germline V CDR1 and CDR2: DFQATT, SNEGSKA (reference sequence). CDR3 amino acids: CSASQGGNEQFF. CDR3 DNA: TGCAGTGCTAGTCAAGGGGGCAATGAGCAGTTCTTC.

This chain links TRBV27 with TRBJ1-5; D uncertain. CDR3 size: 12 residues. Germline-derived CDR1 and CDR2 are MNHEY and SMNVEV (reference sequence). The V end lost 5 bases, the J end lost 5 bases, and 7 bases lay between the germline ends. CDR3 nucleotide sequence: TGTGCCAGCAGTGGGCCTCATCAGCCCCAGCATTTT. This encodes CASSGPHQPQHF.

The chain has TRBV11-3 and TRBJ2-7; 13 bases are shared with TRBD2. V lost 5 bases, J lost 3 bases, and 4 bases stayed unmatched. CDR1 and CDR2 from the germline V gene are SGHNT and YENEEA. CDR3 length: 15 residues. CDR3: CASSPRTSGSYEQYF. The DNA of the CDR3 is TGTGCCAGCAGCCCACGGACTAGCGGGAGCTACGAGCAGTACTTC.

The rearrangement uses TRBV5-1 and TRBJ1-1, with D possibly TRBD1 on 5 matching bases. This CDR3 is 14 amino acids long. The V gene's germline CDR1 is SGHRS and CDR2 YFSETQ. Trimming cost V 4 bases and J 0 bases, with 10 bases left between them. CDR3 nucleotide sequence: TGCGCCAGCAGCCCCCCGGGACTGAACACTGAAGCTTTCTTT. Amino acids: CASSPPGLNTEAFF.

The chain uses TRBV19 and TRBJ2-4; 7 positions agree with TRBD2. The CDR3 loop spans 17 amino acids. V gave up 0 bases and J gave up 1 base; unmatched junction bases: 6. Germline V gene sequence: CDR1 LNHDA, CDR2 SQIVND (reference sequence). CDR3 coding DNA: TGTGCCAGTAGTATAGAGGGAGGGTCGAGGGCCAAAAACATTCAGTACTTC. Translation gives CASSIEGGSRAKNIQYF.

This clone was counted once. This chain joins TRBV6-1 and TRBJ2-7, with 7 bases that match TRBD2. This CDR3 has 15 amino acids. With 0 bases clipped from V and 5 bases from J, the junction kept 7 bases outside the gene matches. CDR1 and CDR2 (germline): MNHNS, SASEGT. The CDR3 loop reads CASSEALGGVDEQYF. Here the CDR3 DNA reads TGTGCCAGCAGTGAAGCGCTGGGGGGGGTAGACGAGCAGTACTTC.

Concerning this clone itself: The same CDR3 arises from other DNA sequences in this sample as well. The rearrangement uses TRBV6-5 and TRBJ2-3; 10 bases map to TRBD2. J gave up 1 base and V 2 bases, and 0 bases lay outside the gene matches. The CDR3 spans 15 residues. Per the germline V gene, CDR1 is MNHEY and CDR2 is SVGAGI. As DNA, the CDR3 is TGTGCCAGCAGTTACCTAGCGGGGGGCACAGATACGCAGTATTTT. Its protein product is CASSYLAGGTDTQYF.

The rearrangement joins TRBV5-1 to TRBJ2-5; the D is unclear. Germline V gives CDR1 SGHRS, CDR2 YFSETQ. V was shortened by 4 bases and J by 0 bases, with 13 bases between the two germline ends. This CDR3 has 15 residues. CDR3 residues: CASSGVPGHQETQYF. CDR3 sequence (DNA): TGCGCCAGCAGCGGTGTGCCAGGACACCAAGAGACCCAGTACTTC.

This chain uses TRBV10-3 with TRBJ2-1; the D is unclear. Germline CDR1 reads ENHRY; CDR2 reads SYGVKD. Trimming left V 5 bases short and J 5 bases short, with 10 bases between. This CDR3 comprises 13 residues. DNA for the CDR3: TGTGCCATCAGTACCTCACCGGACAATGAGCAGTTCTTC. This sequence encodes CAISTSPDNEQFF.

The V gene is TRBV10-3, the J gene TRBJ1-1; D is unresolved. The CDR3 has 13 residues. Germline-derived CDR1 and CDR2 are ENHRY and SYGVKD. V lost 8 bases to trimming and J lost 1 base, with 11 bases between them. The CDR3 reads CAIGTVSNTEAFF. The DNA for the CDR3 is TGTGCCATCGGTACAGTCTCGAACACTGAAGCTTTCTTT.

The chain is built from TRBV19 and TRBJ1-2; 9 bases agree with TRBD1. Germline trimming cut 2 bases from V and 4 bases from J; bases unmatched to any gene: 8. The germline V gene encodes CDR1 LNHDA and CDR2 SQIVND (reference sequence). The CDR3 spans 16 residues. Written as DNA, the CDR3 is TGTGCCAGTAGTATAATCAGGGGACAGGGAGTCTATGGCTACACCTTC. Protein sequence: CASSIIRGQGVYGYTF. Complete variable domain (other parts from reference TRBV19 and TRBJ1-2): DGGITQSPKYLFRKEGQNVTLSCEQNLNHDAMYWYRQDPGQGLRLIYYSQIVNDFQKGDIAEGYSVSREKKESFPLTVTSAQKNPTAFYLCASSIIRGQGVYGYTFGSGTRLTVV.

Comments on this clone: This may come from a read error, since a much larger clone is one base off. At the DNA level, this CDR3 is encoded by other sequences in the same sample as well. The V and J genes are TRBV12-3 or TRBV12-4 and TRBJ2-3; D not certain. V lost 3 bases to trimming and J lost 5 bases, with 3 bases between them. CDR3 length: 11 amino acids. CDR3 amino acids: CASSFGDTQYF. The CDR3, as DNA: TGTGCCAGCAGTTTCGGAGATACGCAGTATTTT.

The J gene is TRBJ2-3, the V gene TRBV5-6; no reliable D call. The CDR3 totals 13 residues. Looked up from germline, CDR1 is SGHDT and CDR2 is YYEEEE. V shed 6 bases and J shed 5 bases, with 13 bases lying between them. The CDR3 here is CASIHGSEDTQYF. The CDR3 coding sequence is TGTGCCAGCATCCACGGATCGGAAGATACGCAGTATTTT.

The chain links TRBV6-5 to TRBJ2-1; TRBD1 matches at 11 bases. This CDR3 comprises 14 residues. Germline V gives CDR1 MNHEY, CDR2 SVGAGI. The ends lost 5 bases at V and 8 bases at J; junction bases unmatched: 5. CDR3: CASSPRTGGDEQFF. Written as DNA, the CDR3 is TGTGCCAGCAGTCCCCGGACAGGGGGCGATGAGCAGTTCTTC.

The chain uses TRBV5-4 and TRBJ2-5; perhaps D is TRBD1 or TRBD2 (6 bases each). The germline gives CDR1 SGHNT, CDR2 YYREEE (reference sequence). CDR3 size: 16 residues. With 1 base removed from V and 5 bases from J, the gap between germline ends came to 18 bases. CDR3 nucleotide sequence: TGTGCCAGCAGCTTGTTAGGGGGGTTGGGTGAGGAGACCCAGTACTTC. It codes for CASSLLGGLGEETQYF.

The chain combines TRBV3-1 (or the pseudogene TRBV3-2) with TRBJ2-7, with D perhaps TRBD2 (5 bases). The germline gives CDR1 LGHDT, CDR2 YNNKEL (reference sequence). This CDR3 has 12 residues. V was shortened by 4 bases and J by 3 bases, with 7 bases between the two germline ends. The CDR3 region has the DNA TGTGCCAGCAGCCCCAGCGGCTACGAGCAGTACTTC. This encodes CASSPSGYEQYF.